A single T cell receptor beta chain is shown here with its context. What it binds is not known. Assay: immunoSEQ multiplex PCR; the TCRdb copy retains only in-frame clones and omits some. The sample has 20,000 to 25,000 clones, approximately 74% seen once. The data are from a study of PD-1 blockade in classical Hodgkin lymphoma. The study's findings and limits: The drivers behind the repertoire differences, possibly disease activity or prior therapy, remain undefined.

No patient escaped relapse after autologous stem cell transplantation, and brentuximab vedotin exposure varied. The origin of this receptor is a human donor with classical Hodgkin lymphoma. Here the sequenced sample was peripheral blood mononuclear cells (PBMCs), taken at baseline.

The CDR3 loop reads CASSDQGQWNEQFF. The CDR3 DNA reads TGTGCCAGCAGTGACCAAGGACAGTGGAATGAGCAGTTCTTC. The chain employs TRBV25-1 and TRBJ2-1, with TRBD1 as a possible D gene (6 bases). The CDR3 is 14 residues long. The V gene's germline CDR1 is MGHDK and CDR2 SYGVNS. V shed 3 bases and J shed 7 bases, with 13 bases lying between them.